Listed below are T cell receptor beta chains from one sample, sequenced in a study of CD8 T cells in ankylosing spondylitis. TCRdb processed the 5' RACE reads anew with MiXCR; each CDR3 protein has one entry. The sample lists 200,000 to 250,000 distinct CDR3 sequences; around 11% were seen once. The sample comprised blood, either unsorted or a sorted T cell fraction (not recorded which). Source of these receptors: a male donor with ankylosing spondylitis or in good health (not recorded which). The CDR3 runs from the conserved cysteine through the conserved F or W. A D gene is named only where the DNA matches it firmly. Rows may omit the clone size; those that give it use once, few, many or a size class.

>TRBJ1-5|15|.|many|TRBV29-1
TGCAGCGTTGTTACGAACATAGGACCAAATCAGCCCCAGCATTTT
CSVVTNIGPNQPQHF
>TRBJ1-2|15|.|many|TRBV12-3/TRBV12-4
TGTGCCAGCAGTTTGCGGCCCCCTGGGTCCTATGGCTACACCTTC
CASSLRPPGSYGYTF
>TRBJ2-1|15|.|many|TRBV15
TGTGCCACCAGCAGAGGGACCATTCTCGGCAATGAGCAGTTCTTC
CATSRGTILGNEQFF
>TRBJ2-1|14|TRBD2|many|TRBV4-1
TGCGCCAGCAGGTCAGTAGCGGGACTCAGTGAGCAGTTCTTC
CASRSVAGLSEQFF
>TRBJ1-1|17|TRBD1|many|TRBV11-2
TGTGCCAGCAATCCGGGACAGGGGATATTAATGAACACTGAAGCTTTCTTT
CASNPGQGILMNTEAFF
>TRBJ2-3|19|TRBD2|many|TRBV20-1
TGCAGTGCTAGAGATTATCCGGGAGGGCCCTTTCGCGGCACAGATACGCAGTATTTT
CSARDYPGGPFRGTDTQYF
>TRBJ2-7|16|.|many|TRBV21-1
TGTGCCAGCAGCACCGTACTTGACAGGGTCTTCTACGAGCAGTACTTC
CASSTVLDRVFYEQYF
>TRBJ2-2|15|.|few|TRBV20-1
TGCAGTGCTCTCACCGGGACGTCGAACACCGGGGAGCTGTTTTTT
CSALTGTSNTGELFF
>TRBJ2-1|11|.|.|TRBV7-6
TGTGCCAGCAGCTTACACGATGAGCAGTTCTTC
CASSLHDEQFF
>TRBJ2-3|14|.|many|TRBV9
TGTGCCAGCAGCGTAGGCCCCCGGGGGGATACGCAGTATTTT
CASSVGPRGDTQYF
>TRBJ2-6|14|.|many|TRBV12-3/TRBV12-4
TGTGCCAGCAGTCCCACTTCTGGGGCCAACGTCCTGACTTTC
CASSPTSGANVLTF